Listed below are T cell receptor beta chains from one sample, sequenced in a study of response to subunit inactivated influenza vaccine. Using its own MiXCR run on the RT-PCR reads, TCRdb lists one record per CDR3 protein. The sample consists of some 300,000 distinct CDR3 sequences, roughly 22% of them appearing once. The sample here was PBMCs from blood, taken about 20 months after vaccination. The receptors originated from a man between 50 and 69 years old who received an inactivated influenza vaccine. Each CDR3 is given with its conserved first and last residue. D genes are given only for firm matches. Expanded clones are given a class, and other clones once, few, many or no size at all.

D,V,size,J,CDR3,DNA
NA,TRBV4-1,many,TRBJ1-5,CASSQEGRSNQPQHF,TGTGCCAGCAGCCAAGAGGGCCGGAGCAATCAGCCCCAGCATTTT
TRBD1,TRBV3-1,NA,TRBJ1-1,CASSQMATGGTEAFF,TGTGCCAGCAGCCAAATGGCTACAGGGGGGACTGAAGCTTTCTTT
NA,TRBV6-6,few,TRBJ1-1,CASNSGMNTEAFF,TGTGCCAGCAATAGCGGGATGAACACTGAAGCTTTCTTT
NA,TRBV7-2,many,TRBJ1-2,CASSLDRGGYTF,TGTGCCAGCAGCTTGGACCGCGGTGGCTACACCTTC
NA,TRBV7-9,many,TRBJ1-4,CASSNREDEKLFF,TGTGCCAGCAGCAACAGGGAGGATGAAAAACTGTTTTTT
NA,TRBV5-6,few,TRBJ1-1,CASSWEGTGGTEAFF,TGTGCCAGCAGCTGGGAAGGGACGGGAGGGACTGAAGCTTTCTTT
NA,TRBV7-9,few,TRBJ2-7,CASSSTSSYEQYF,TGTGCCAGCAGTTCCACTAGCTCCTACGAGCAGTACTTC
NA,TRBV20-1,few,TRBJ1-3,CSGHSSGNTIYF,TGCAGTGGTCACAGCTCTGGAAACACCATATATTTT
NA,TRBV6-2/TRBV6-3,NA,TRBJ2-5,CASSSSGEPETQYF,TGTGCCAGCAGTTCGTCAGGGGAACCAGAGACCCAGTACTTC
NA,TRBV18,NA,TRBJ1-5,CASSPSAGGQPQHF,TGTGCCAGCTCCCCAAGTGCCGGCGGTCAGCCCCAGCATTTT
NA,TRBV7-2,NA,TRBJ2-5,CASSLLKMTQYF,TGTGCCAGCAGCTTGCTGAAGATGACCCAGTACTTC
NA,TRBV29-1,many,TRBJ1-1,CSVARQMNTEAFF,TGCAGCGTTGCCCGGCAGATGAACACTGAAGCTTTCTTT
TRBD2,TRBV20-1,NA,TRBJ2-1,CSASLGLAGSFYNEQFF,TGCAGTGCTAGTCTGGGACTAGCGGGGTCCTTCTACAATGAGCAGTTCTTC
NA,TRBV7-3,NA,TRBJ2-1,CASSASLGNEQFF,TGTGCCAGCAGCGCCTCCCTCGGCAATGAGCAGTTCTTC
NA,TRBV20-1,few,TRBJ1-2,CSALNGYTF,TGCAGTGCTTTGAATGGCTACACCTTC
TRBD2,TRBV25-1,few,TRBJ2-5,CASSEGLARQETQYF,TGTGCCAGCAGTGAAGGACTAGCGCGCCAAGAGACCCAGTACTTC
TRBD1,TRBV7-2,few,TRBJ1-5,CASSQRTGDSNQPQHF,TGTGCCAGCAGCCAGAGGACAGGGGATAGCAATCAGCCCCAGCATTTT
TRBD1,TRBV2,NA,TRBJ1-2,CASRRGPQGYTF,TGTGCCAGCAGGAGGGGGCCGCAGGGCTACACCTTC
TRBD2,TRBV27,few,TRBJ2-7,CASRPRSGLEQYF,TGTGCCAGCAGGCCACGTAGCGGGCTTGAGCAGTACTTC
NA,TRBV4-2,NA,TRBJ1-3,CASSQGQAGGNTIYF,TGTGCCAGCAGCCAAGGACAAGCCGGTGGAAACACCATATATTTT
NA,TRBV3-1,NA,TRBJ1-1,CASSQDGQNTEALF,TGTGCCAGCAGCCAAGATGGGCAGAACACTGAAGCTTTATTT
TRBD2,TRBV5-1,NA,TRBJ2-4,CASSSTFSGRAKNIQYF,TGCGCCAGCAGCTCGACCTTTAGCGGGAGAGCCAAAAACATTCAGTACTTC
TRBD1,TRBV4-2,NA,TRBJ2-1,CASSQEKISPGTGGLNEQFF,TGTGCCAGCAGCCAAGAAAAGATATCCCCCGGGACAGGGGGCCTCAATGAGCAGTTCTTC
TRBD2,TRBV29-1,NA,TRBJ2-1,CSVVRAGGPSYNEQFF,TGCAGCGTTGTAAGGGCGGGAGGGCCCTCCTACAATGAGCAGTTCTTC
TRBD2,TRBV12-3/TRBV12-4,few,TRBJ2-5,CASSGLAGGLETQYF,TGTGCCAGCAGTGGACTAGCGGGAGGATTGGAGACCCAGTACTTC
TRBD1,TRBV10-3,NA,TRBJ1-5,CAISEAGTGGLQPQHF,TGTGCCATCAGTGAAGCCGGGACAGGGGGCCTTCAGCCCCAGCATTTT
NA,TRBV6-2/TRBV6-3,NA,TRBJ1-4,CASSYSARPRPKATEKLFF,TGTGCCAGCAGTTATTCCGCTCGACCAAGACCCAAAGCGACTGAAAAACTGTTTTTT
TRBD1,TRBV4-1,once,TRBJ1-3,CASSQVGTGIIHSGNTIYF,TGCGCCAGCAGCCAAGTAGGGACAGGGATAATTCACTCTGGAAACACCATATATTTT
NA,TRBV2,NA,TRBJ2-5,CASSELLWEETQYF,TGTGCCAGCAGTGAACTTCTGTGGGAGGAGACCCAGTACTTC
TRBD1,TRBV29-1,few,TRBJ1-1,CSVVHRGPKEAFF,TGCAGCGTTGTCCACAGGGGCCCCAAGGAAGCTTTCTTT
TRBD1,TRBV24-1,NA,TRBJ1-1,CATSEDRGLYGTEAFF,TGTGCCACCAGTGAGGACAGGGGGTTGTATGGGACTGAAGCTTTCTTT
TRBD1,TRBV15,NA,TRBJ1-2,CATSRDLQGLYRSYGYTF,TGTGCCACCAGCAGAGATCTACAGGGGTTATATAGGAGCTATGGCTACACCTTC
TRBD1,TRBV4-3,NA,TRBJ1-6,CASSLGQASYNSPLHF,TGCGCCAGCAGCCTCGGACAGGCATCCTATAATTCACCCCTCCACTTT
NA,TRBV28,NA,TRBJ1-5,CASSFALGANQPQHF,TGTGCCAGCAGTTTCGCTCTCGGGGCCAATCAGCCCCAGCATTTT
NA,TRBV28,NA,TRBJ2-7,CASSRTGLLTYEQYF,TGTGCCAGCAGCCGTACGGGACTCCTCACCTACGAGCAGTACTTC
TRBD1,TRBV7-9,NA,TRBJ1-2,CASSALGQGTNYGYTF,TGTGCCAGCAGCGCGTTGGGACAGGGGACTAACTATGGCTACACCTTC
NA,TRBV7-9,few,TRBJ1-1,CASSFGPGAEAFF,TGTGCCAGCAGCTTCGGACCGGGGGCTGAAGCTTTCTTT
NA,TRBV15,NA,TRBJ1-4,CATSRAGVGEKLFF,TGTGCCACCAGCAGAGCTGGGGTCGGGGAAAAACTGTTTTTT
TRBD1,TRBV7-2,few,TRBJ1-2,CASSSPGTATNYGYTF,TGTGCCAGCAGCTCCCCCGGGACAGCAACTAACTATGGCTACACCTTC
TRBD1,TRBV5-5,NA,TRBJ1-1,CASRGQRSEAFF,TGTGCCAGCAGGGGACAGCGATCCGAAGCTTTCTTT
TRBD1,TRBV5-1,many,TRBJ1-5,CASSPGGGNQPQHF,TGCGCCAGCAGCCCAGGGGGGGGAAATCAGCCCCAGCATTTT
NA,TRBV3-1,NA,TRBJ2-2,CASRPWGNTGELFF,TGTGCCAGCAGGCCATGGGGGAACACCGGGGAGCTGTTTTTT
TRBD1,TRBV15,once,TRBJ1-5,CATSRVLDRANQPQHF,TGTGCCACCAGCAGAGTTCTGGACAGGGCGAATCAGCCCCAGCATTTT
NA,TRBV27,many,TRBJ2-1,CASSPPIWRTYNEQFF,TGTGCCAGCAGTCCTCCTATCTGGAGGACCTACAATGAGCAGTTCTTC